This is a list of T cell receptor beta chains from one sample in a study of T cells in localized non-small cell lung cancer. The protocol was immunoSEQ multiplex PCR, while the TCRdb copy is restricted to in-frame clones and leaves out a portion. The repertoire includes roughly 11,000 clones, just under 30% of them detected once, and approximately 4.8% sits in the top ten. The input for sequencing was lung tumor tissue, taken before any cancer treatment. All receptors derive from a man aged 40-75 years with stage I lung adenocarcinoma. The CDR3 runs from the conserved cysteine through the conserved F or W. The D gene is left open where the match is weak. Not every row has a clone size; where given, it reads once, few, many or a size class.

D gene	clone size	V gene	J gene	CDR3 protein	CDR3 DNA
.	.	TRBV15	TRBJ1-1	CATSRDRATTEAFF	TGTGCCACCAGCAGAGATAGGGCTACCACTGAAGCTTTCTTT
.	few	TRBV11-3	TRBJ2-2	CASSLQQGSGELFF	TGTGCCAGCAGCTTACAGCAGGGATCCGGGGAGCTGTTTTTT
.	medium-sized	TRBV30	TRBJ1-4	CAWSIGERGEKLFF	TGTGCCTGGAGTATAGGGGAGCGTGGTGAAAAACTGTTTTTT
.	.	TRBV28	TRBJ1-2	CATTGEGTRSRIF	TGTGCCACCACGGGAGAGGGCACTCGTTCCAGGATCTTC
.	.	TRBV9	TRBJ2-3	CASSEFLGTDTQYF	TGTGCCAGCAGTGAATTTCTGGGGACAGATACGCAGTATTTT
.	.	TRBV10-2	TRBJ1-5	CASSGDSNQPQHF	TGCGCCAGCAGTGGGGACAGCAATCAGCCCCAGCATTTT
.	.	TRBV19	TRBJ1-2	CASRREEGYTF	TGTGCCAGTAGACGGGAAGAGGGCTACACCTTC